This TCR beta chain was found in a study of brain T cells in children with intractable seizures. Trimming removed 3 bases from V and 10 bases from J; junction bases left unmatched: 5. In germline, CDR1 is KGHDR, CDR2 SFDVKD. This CDR3 spans 14 amino acids. Assay: immunoSEQ multiplex PCR; the TCRdb copy retains only in-frame clones and omits some. This table holds tens of thousands of clones, roughly 91% found once. Only cases whose brain tissue showed the highest T cell transcript signatures were sequenced. Before surgery, patients took at least one anti-epileptic drug. The genes are TRBV24-1 and TRBJ2-1; 10 bases match TRBD1. The source was peripheral blood, collected at surgery. This sequence was found in a boy under two years old with tuberous sclerosis and intractable seizures. The CDR3 coding sequence is TGTGCCACCAGTGATCTCTGGACAGGGGGAGAGCAGTTCTTC. Its protein product is CATSDLWTGGEQFF.